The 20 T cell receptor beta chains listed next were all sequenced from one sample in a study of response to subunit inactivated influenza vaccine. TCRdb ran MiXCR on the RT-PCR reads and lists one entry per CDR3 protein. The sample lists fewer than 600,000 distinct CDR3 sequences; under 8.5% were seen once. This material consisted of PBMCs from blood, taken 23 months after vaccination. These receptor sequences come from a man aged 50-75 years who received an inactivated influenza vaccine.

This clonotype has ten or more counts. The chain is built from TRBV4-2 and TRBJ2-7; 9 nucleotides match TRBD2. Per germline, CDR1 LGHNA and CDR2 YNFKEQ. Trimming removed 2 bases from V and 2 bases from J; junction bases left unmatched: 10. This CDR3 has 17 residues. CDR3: CASSQTAPSGDTYEQYF. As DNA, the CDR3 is TGTGCCAGCAGCCAAACGGCGCCTAGCGGGGATACCTACGAGCAGTACTTC.

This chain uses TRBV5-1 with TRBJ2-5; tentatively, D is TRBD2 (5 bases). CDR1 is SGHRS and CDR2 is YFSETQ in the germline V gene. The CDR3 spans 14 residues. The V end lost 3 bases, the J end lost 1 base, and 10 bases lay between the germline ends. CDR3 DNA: TGCGCCAGCAGCTCCGGGGTTCTCCAAGAGACCCAGTACTTC. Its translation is CASSSGVLQETQYF.

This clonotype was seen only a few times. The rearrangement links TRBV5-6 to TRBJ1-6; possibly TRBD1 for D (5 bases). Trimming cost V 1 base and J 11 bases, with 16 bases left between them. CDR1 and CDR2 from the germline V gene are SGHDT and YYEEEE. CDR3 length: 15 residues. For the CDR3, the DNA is TGTGCCAGCAGCTTGAGAAGGGGTGGGGTGGCACCCCTCCACTTT. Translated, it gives CASSLRRGGVAPLHF.

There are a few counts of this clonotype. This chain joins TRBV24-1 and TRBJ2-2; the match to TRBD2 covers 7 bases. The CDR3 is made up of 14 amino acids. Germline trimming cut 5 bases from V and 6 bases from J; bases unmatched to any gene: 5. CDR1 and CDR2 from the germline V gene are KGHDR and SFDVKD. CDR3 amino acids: CATSVAGAAGELFF. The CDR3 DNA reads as TGTGCCACCAGTGTAGCGGGCGCCGCCGGGGAGCTGTTTTTT.

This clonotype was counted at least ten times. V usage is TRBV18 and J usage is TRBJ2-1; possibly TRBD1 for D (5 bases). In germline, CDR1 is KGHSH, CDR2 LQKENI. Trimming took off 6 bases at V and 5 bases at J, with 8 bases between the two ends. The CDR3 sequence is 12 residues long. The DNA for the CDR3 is TGTGCCAGCTCGCAGACAGACAATGAGCAGTTCTTC. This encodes CASSQTDNEQFF.

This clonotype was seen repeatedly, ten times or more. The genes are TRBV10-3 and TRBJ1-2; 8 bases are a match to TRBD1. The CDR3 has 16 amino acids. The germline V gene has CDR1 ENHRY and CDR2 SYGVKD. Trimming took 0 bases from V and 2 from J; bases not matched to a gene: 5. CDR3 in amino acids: CAISESMSGGNYGYTF. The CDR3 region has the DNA TGTGCCATCAGTGAGTCGATGTCAGGGGGCAACTATGGCTACACCTTC.

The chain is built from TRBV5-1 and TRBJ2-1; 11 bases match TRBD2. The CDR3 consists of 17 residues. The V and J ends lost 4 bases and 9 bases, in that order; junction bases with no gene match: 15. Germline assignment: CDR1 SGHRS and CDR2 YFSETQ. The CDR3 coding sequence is TGCGCCAGCAGCCCGACGACTAGCGGGACATTGGTGGGTGAGCAGTTCTTC. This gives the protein CASSPTTSGTLVGEQFF. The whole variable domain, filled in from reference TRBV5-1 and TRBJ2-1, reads KAGVTQTPRYLIKTRGQQVTLSCSPISGHRSVSWYQQTPGQGLQFLFEYFSETQRNKGNFPGRFSGRQFSNSRSEMNVSTLELGDSALYLCASSPTTSGTLVGEQFFGPGTRLTVL.

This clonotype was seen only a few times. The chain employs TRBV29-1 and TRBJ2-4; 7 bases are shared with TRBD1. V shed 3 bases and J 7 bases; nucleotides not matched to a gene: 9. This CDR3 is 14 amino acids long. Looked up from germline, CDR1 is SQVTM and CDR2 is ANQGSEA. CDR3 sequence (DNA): TGCAGCGTTGAGAAAGGGGGCCGAGGGAACATTCAGTACTTC. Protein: CSVEKGGRGNIQYF. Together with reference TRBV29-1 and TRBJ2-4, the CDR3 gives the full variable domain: SAVISQKPSRDICQRGTSLTIQCQVDSQVTMMFWYRQQPGQSLTLIATANQGSEATYESGFVIDKFPISRPNLTFSTLTVSNMSPEDSSIYLCSVEKGGRGNIQYFGAGTRLSVL.

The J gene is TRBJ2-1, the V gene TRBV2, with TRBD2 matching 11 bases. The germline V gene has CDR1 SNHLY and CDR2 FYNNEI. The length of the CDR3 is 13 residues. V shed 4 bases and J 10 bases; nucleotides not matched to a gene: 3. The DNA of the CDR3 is TGTGCCAGCAGTGTAGCGGGGGGGCGGGAGCAGTTCTTC. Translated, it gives CASSVAGGREQFF.

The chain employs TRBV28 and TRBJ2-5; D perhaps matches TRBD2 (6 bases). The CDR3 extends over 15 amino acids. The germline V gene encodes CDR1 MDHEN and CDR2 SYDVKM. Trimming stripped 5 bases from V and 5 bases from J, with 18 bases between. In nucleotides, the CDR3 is TGTGCCAGCAGTGAAACGGGACTGGGGATGGAGACCCAGTACTTC. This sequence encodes CASSETGLGMETQYF.

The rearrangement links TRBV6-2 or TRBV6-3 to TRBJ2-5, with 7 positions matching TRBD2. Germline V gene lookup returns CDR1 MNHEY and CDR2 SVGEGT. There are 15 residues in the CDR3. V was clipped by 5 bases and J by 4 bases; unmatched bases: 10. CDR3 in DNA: TGTGCCAGCAGTCCACGGGGAGGGAATCGAGAGACCCAGTACTTC. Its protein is CASSPRGGNRETQYF.

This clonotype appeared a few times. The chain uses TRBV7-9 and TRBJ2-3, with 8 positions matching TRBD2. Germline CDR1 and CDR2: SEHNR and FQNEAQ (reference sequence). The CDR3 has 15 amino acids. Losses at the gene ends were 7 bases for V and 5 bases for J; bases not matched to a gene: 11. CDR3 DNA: TGTGCCAGCACCCGGGGCGGGGGGCCTGAAGATACGCAGTATTTT. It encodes CASTRGGGPEDTQYF.

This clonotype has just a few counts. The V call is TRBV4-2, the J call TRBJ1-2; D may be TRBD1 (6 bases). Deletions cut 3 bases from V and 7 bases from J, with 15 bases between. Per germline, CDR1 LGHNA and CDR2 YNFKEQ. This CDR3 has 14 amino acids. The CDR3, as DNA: TGTGCCAGCAGCCAGAGCAGGGGTTTAATTGGCTACACCTTC. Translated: CASSQSRGLIGYTF.

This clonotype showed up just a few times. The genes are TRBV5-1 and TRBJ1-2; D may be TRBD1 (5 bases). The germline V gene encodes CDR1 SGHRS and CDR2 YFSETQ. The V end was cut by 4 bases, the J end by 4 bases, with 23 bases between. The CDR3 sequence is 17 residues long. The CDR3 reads CASSPTPTGSNPYGYTF. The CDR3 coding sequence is TGCGCCAGCAGCCCTACCCCCACAGGTAGCAATCCCTATGGCTACACCTTC. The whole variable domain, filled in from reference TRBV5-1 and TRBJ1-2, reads KAGVTQTPRYLIKTRGQQVTLSCSPISGHRSVSWYQQTPGQGLQFLFEYFSETQRNKGNFPGRFSGRQFSNSRSEMNVSTLELGDSALYLCASSPTPTGSNPYGYTFGSGTRLTVV.

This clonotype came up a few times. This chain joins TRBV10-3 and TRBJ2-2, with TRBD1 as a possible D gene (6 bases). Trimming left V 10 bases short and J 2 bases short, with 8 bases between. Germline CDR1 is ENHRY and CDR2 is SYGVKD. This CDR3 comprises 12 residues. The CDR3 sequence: CATGTNTGELFF. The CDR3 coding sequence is TGTGCCACCGGGACAAACACCGGGGAGCTGTTTTTT.

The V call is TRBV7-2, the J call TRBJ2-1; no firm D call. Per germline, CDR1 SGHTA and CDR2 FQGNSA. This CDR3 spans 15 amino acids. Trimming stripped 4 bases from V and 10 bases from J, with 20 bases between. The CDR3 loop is CASSWVTRATGEQFF. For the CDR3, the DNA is TGTGCCAGCAGCTGGGTGACAAGGGCAACTGGCGAGCAGTTCTTC.

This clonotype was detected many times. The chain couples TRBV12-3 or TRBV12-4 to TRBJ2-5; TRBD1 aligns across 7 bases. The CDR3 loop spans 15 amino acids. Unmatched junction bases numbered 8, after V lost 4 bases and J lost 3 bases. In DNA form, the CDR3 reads TGTGCCAGCAGTTCCCGACAGGGAATAAAAGAGACCCAGTACTTC. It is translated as CASSSRQGIKETQYF.

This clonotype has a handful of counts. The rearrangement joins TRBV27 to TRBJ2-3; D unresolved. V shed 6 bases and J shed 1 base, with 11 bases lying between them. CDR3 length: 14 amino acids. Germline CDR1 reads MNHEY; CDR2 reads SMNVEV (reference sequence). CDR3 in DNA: TGTGCCAGCAGCCAATGGCAGGGCACAGATACGCAGTATTTT. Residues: CASSQWQGTDTQYF.

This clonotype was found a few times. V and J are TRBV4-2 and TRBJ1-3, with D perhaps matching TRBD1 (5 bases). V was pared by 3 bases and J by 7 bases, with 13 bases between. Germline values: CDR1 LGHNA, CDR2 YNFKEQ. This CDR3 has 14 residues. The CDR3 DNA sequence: TGTGCCAGCAGCCAGCCAACAGGAAGGAACACCATATATTTT. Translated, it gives CASSQPTGRNTIYF.

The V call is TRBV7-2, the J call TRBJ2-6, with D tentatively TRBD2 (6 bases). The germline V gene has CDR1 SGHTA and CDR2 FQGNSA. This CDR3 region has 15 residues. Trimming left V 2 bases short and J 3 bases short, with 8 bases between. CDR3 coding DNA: TGTGCCAGCAGCTTATGGGGGGATGGGGCCAACGTCCTGACTTTC. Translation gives CASSLWGDGANVLTF.